Presented here are 7 T cell receptor beta chains from one specimen sequenced in a study of T-cell memory formation after mild COVID-19. TCRdb recomputed calls from the 5' RACE reads with MiXCR, one row per CDR3 protein. The sample lists under 250,000 distinct CDR3 sequences, 25% to 35% occurring once. The specimen sequenced was PBMCs or a T cell subset sorted from them (not recorded which). The receptors shown here come from an adult woman who had mild COVID-19 (a few samples of this study predate the infection). Cell type and time point are not known.

The rearrangement joins TRBV20-1 to TRBJ2-3; 7 nucleotides match TRBD2. J was trimmed by 6 bases and V by 6 bases; bases with no gene match: 6. This CDR3 contains 12 residues. CDR1 is DFQATT, CDR2 SNEGSKA, per germline (reference sequence). The CDR3, as DNA: TGCAGTGCGGGGAGGGCCTGGGATACGCAGTATTTT. Translated, it gives CSAGRAWDTQYF.

This chain joins TRBV4-3 and TRBJ2-7; TRBD2 matches at 10 bases. V shed 2 bases, J shed 3 bases, and the junction held 4 bases outside the gene matches. The germline CDR1 and CDR2 sequences are LGHNA and YSLEER. The CDR3 length is 15 residues. The CDR3 region is CASSQQREGGYEQYF. CDR3 coding DNA: TGCGCCAGCAGCCAACAGCGGGAGGGAGGCTACGAGCAGTACTTC.

This chain uses TRBV3-1 with TRBJ2-5, with TRBD2 identical over 7 bases. J gave up 5 bases and V 0 bases, and 3 bases lay outside the gene matches. CDR3 length: 14 residues. CDR1 LGHDT and CDR2 YNNKEL come from the germline V gene (reference sequence). CDR3 residues: CASSQDRRGETQYF. CDR3 nucleotides: TGTGCCAGCAGCCAAGATAGGCGGGGGGAGACCCAGTACTTC.

This CDR3 is CASSPIVGTSGSDTQYF. The CDR3 DNA sequence: TGTGCCAGCAGCCCGATAGTTGGGACTAGCGGATCAGATACGCAGTATTTT. The chain combines TRBV7-8 with TRBJ2-3; 11 bases map to TRBD2. Germline-derived CDR1 and CDR2 are SGHVS and FQNEAQ. The J segment lost 4 bases and the V segment lost 5 bases, leaving 11 bases of the junction unmatched. CDR3 length equals 17 residues. Looking up the rest from reference TRBV7-8 and TRBJ2-3 gives the full variable domain: GAGVSQSPRYKVAKRGQDVALRCDPISGHVSLFWYQQALGQGPEFLTYFQNEAQLDKSGLPSDRFFAERPEGSVSTLKIQRTQQEDSAVYLCASSPIVGTSGSDTQYFGPGTRLTVL.

The V gene is TRBV29-1, the J gene TRBJ2-1; D is unclear. The germline gives CDR1 SQVTM, CDR2 ANQGSEA. V was pared by 6 bases and J by 5 bases, with 11 bases between. The CDR3 consists of 12 residues. The CDR3 is CSVRRRDNEQFF. Here the CDR3 DNA reads TGCAGCGTACGACGCCGGGACAATGAGCAGTTCTTC.

As DNA, the CDR3 is TGCGCCAGCAGCTTGGAGGTGGGGAACACTGAAGCTTTCTTT. Translation: CASSLEVGNTEAFF. The chain is built from TRBV5-1 and TRBJ1-1; no clear D gene. V lost 0 bases and J lost 1, with 7 bases in between. Germline lookup yields CDR1 SGHRS and CDR2 YFSETQ. CDR3 size: 14 residues.

This clonotype showed up just a few times. The V call is TRBV7-2, the J call TRBJ2-5; the D is unclear. Deletions cut 1 base from V and 5 bases from J, with 11 bases between. Per germline, CDR1 SGHTA and CDR2 FQGNSA. This CDR3 region has 14 residues. CDR3 region: CASSLELVGETQYF. The DNA of the CDR3 is TGTGCCAGCAGCTTAGAACTGGTGGGGGAGACCCAGTACTTC. Variable domain in full (rest from reference TRBV7-2 and TRBJ2-5): GAGVSQSPSNKVTEKGKDVELRCDPISGHTALYWYRQSLGQGLEFLIYFQGNSAPDKSGLPSDRFSAERTGGSVSTLTIQRTQQEDSAVYLCASSLELVGETQYFGPGTRLLVL.